In its sample, the clone carrying this T cell receptor (beta chain) was seen once. The data derive from a study of T cells after somatic rescue of genetic block. Assay used: immunoSEQ multiplex PCR; TCRdb lists only in-frame clones, some missing. The sample comprises approximately 100,000 clones, around 89% of which are singletons, and roughly 1.7% rests with the top ten. In germline, CDR1 is MNHNY, CDR2 SVGAGI (reference sequence). CDR3 length: 16 amino acids. Trimming took 6 bases from V and 0 from J; bases not matched to a gene: 8. This receptor was obtained from a young woman. What was sequenced was peripheral blood mononuclear cells (PBMCs). The chain links TRBV6-6 to TRBJ1-5; 7 bases agree with TRBD1. CDR3 nucleotides: TGTGCCAGCAGGAAGAAACAGGGGACTAGCAATCAGCCCCAGCATTTT. Protein product: CASRKKQGTSNQPQHF.